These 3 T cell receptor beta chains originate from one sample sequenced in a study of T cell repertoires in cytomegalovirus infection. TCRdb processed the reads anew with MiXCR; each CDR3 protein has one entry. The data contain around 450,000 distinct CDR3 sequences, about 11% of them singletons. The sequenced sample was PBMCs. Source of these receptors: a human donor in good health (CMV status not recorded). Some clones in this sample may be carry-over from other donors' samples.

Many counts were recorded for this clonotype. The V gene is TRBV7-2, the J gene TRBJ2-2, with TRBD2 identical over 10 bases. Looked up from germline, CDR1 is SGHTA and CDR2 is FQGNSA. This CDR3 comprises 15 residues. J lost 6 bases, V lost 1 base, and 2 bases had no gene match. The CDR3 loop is CASSLDLAGAGELFF. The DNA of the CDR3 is TGTGCCAGCAGCTTAGACCTAGCGGGAGCCGGGGAGCTGTTTTTT.

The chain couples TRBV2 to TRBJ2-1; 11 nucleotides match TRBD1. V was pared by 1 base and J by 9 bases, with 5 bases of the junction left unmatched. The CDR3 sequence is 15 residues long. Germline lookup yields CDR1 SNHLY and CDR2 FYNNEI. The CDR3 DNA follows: TGTGCCAGCAGTGAAGAGGGACAGGGGGGCGGTGAGCAGTTCTTC. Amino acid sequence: CASSEEGQGGGEQFF.

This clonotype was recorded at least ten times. The CDR3, as DNA: TGTGCCAGCAGTTACACCTTAGCGGGAGCCCACGAGCAGTACTTC. Residues: CASSYTLAGAHEQYF. The J gene is TRBJ2-7, the V gene TRBV6-2 or TRBV6-3, with TRBD2 identical over 9 bases. Germline CDR1 reads MNHEY; CDR2 reads SVGEGT. The CDR3 extends over 15 amino acids. Trimming took 2 bases from V and 5 from J; bases not matched to a gene: 7.